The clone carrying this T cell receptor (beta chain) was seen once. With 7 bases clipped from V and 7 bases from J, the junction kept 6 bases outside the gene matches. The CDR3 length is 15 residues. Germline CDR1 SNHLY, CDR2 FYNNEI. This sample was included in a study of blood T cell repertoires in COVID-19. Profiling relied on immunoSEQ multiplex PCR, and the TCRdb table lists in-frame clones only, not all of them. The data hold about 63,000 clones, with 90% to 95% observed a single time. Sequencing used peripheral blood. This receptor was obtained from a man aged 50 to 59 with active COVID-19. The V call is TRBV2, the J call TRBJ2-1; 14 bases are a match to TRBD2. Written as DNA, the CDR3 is TGTGCCAGCACCCGACTAGCGGGAGGGCCGAATGAGCAGTTCTTC. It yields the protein CASTRLAGGPNEQFF.